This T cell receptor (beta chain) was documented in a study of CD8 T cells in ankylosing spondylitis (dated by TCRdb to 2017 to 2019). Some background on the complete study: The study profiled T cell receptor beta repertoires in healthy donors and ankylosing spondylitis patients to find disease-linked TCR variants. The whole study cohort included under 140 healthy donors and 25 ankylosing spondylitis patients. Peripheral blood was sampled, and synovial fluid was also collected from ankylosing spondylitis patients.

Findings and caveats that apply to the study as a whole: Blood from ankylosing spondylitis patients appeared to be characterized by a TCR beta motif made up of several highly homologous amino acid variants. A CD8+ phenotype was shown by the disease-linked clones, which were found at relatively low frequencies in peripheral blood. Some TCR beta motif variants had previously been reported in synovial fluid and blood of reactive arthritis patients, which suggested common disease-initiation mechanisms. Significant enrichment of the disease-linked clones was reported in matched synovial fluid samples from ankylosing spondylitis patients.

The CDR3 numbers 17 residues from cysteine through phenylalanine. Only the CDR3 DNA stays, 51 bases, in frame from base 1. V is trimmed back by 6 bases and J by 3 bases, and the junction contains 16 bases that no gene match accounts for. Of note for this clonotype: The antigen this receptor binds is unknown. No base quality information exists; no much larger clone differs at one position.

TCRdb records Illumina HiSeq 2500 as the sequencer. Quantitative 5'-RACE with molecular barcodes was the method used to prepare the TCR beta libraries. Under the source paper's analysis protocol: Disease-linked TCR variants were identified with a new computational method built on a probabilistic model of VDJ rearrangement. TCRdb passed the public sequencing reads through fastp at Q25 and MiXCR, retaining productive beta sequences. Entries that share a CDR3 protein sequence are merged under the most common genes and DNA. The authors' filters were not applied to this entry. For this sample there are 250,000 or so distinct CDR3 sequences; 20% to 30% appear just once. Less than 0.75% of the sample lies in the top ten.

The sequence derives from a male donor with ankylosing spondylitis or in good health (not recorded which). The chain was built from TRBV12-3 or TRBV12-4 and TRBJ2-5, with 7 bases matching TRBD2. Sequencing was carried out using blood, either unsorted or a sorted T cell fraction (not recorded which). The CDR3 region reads CASSSFLIGGKKETQYF. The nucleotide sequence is TGTGCCAGCAGCTCCTTCCTTATCGGGGGGAAAAAAGAGACCCAGTACTTC.